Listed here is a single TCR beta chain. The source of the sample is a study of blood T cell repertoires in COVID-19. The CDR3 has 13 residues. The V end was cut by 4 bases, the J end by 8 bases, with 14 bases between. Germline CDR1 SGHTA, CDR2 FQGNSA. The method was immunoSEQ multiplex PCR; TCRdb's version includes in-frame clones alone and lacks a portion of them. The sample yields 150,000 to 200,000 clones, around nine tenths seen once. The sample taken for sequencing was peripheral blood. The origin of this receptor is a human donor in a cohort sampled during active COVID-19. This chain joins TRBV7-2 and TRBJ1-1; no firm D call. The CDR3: CASSSLFVREAFF. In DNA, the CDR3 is TGTGCCAGCAGCTCCCTCTTTGTGCGAGAAGCTTTCTTT.